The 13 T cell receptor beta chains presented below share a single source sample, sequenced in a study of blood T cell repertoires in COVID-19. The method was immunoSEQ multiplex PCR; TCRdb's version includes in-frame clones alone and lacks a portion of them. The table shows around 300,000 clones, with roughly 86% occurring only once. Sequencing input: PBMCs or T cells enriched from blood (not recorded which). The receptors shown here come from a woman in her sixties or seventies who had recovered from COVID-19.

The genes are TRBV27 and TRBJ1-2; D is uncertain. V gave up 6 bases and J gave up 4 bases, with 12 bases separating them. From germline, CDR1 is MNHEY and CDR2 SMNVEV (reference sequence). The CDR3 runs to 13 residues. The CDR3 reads CASRPPGSYGYTF. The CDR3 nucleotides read TGTGCCAGCAGGCCCCCTGGTAGCTATGGCTACACCTTC.

CDR3 sequence (DNA): TGTGCCAGCAGTTTGGAGCAGGGGGGCGGTGAGCAGTTCTTC. Amino acid sequence: CASSLEQGGGEQFF. The chain combines TRBV28 with TRBJ2-1; a possible D gene is TRBD1 (7 bases). Trimming cost V 3 bases and J 9 bases, with 15 bases left between them. CDR3 length: 14 residues. Looked up from germline, CDR1 is MDHEN and CDR2 is SYDVKM.

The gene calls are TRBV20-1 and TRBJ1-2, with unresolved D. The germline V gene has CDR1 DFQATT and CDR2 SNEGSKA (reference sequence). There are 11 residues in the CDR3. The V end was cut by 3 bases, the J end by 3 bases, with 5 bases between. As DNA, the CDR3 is TGCAGTGCTAGTTTAGACTATGGCTACACCTTC. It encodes CSASLDYGYTF.

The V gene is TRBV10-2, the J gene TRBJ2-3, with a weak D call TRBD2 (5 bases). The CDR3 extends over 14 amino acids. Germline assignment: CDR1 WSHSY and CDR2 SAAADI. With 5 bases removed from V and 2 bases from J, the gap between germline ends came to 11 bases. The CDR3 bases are TGCGCCAGCAGTCAAAGCGGTTACACAGATACGCAGTATTTT. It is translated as CASSQSGYTDTQYF.

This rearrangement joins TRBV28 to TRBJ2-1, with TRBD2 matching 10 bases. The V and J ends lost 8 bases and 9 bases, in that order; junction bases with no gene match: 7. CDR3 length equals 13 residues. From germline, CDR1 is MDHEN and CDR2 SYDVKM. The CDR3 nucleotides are TGTGCCAGCCATCTAGCGGGAGATCTTGAGCAGTTCTTC. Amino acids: CASHLAGDLEQFF.

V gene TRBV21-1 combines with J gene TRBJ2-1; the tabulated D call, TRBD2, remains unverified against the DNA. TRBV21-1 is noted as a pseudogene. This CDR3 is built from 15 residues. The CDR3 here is CASSKGLAASNEQFF. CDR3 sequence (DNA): TGTGCCAGCAGCAAAGGACTAGCGGCTAGCAATGAGCAGTTCTTC.

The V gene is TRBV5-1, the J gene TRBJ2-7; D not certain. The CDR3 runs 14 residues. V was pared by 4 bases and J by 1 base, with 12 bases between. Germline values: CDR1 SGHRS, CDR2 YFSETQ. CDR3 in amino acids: CASSPSSRSYEQYF. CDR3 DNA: TGCGCCAGCAGCCCCTCGAGCCGTTCCTACGAGCAGTACTTC.

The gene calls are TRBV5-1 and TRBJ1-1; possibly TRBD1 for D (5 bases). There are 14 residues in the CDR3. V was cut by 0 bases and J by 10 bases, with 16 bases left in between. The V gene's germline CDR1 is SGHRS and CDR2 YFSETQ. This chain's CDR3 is CASSLEAGSQGAFF. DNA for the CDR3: TGCGCCAGCAGCTTGGAGGCAGGGTCCCAAGGAGCTTTCTTT.

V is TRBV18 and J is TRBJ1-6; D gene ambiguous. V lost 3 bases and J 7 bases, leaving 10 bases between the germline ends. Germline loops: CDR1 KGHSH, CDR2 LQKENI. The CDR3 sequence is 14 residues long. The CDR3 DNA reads TGTGCCAGCTCACCTCGGAGCAACAATTCACCCCTCCACTTT. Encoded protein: CASSPRSNNSPLHF.

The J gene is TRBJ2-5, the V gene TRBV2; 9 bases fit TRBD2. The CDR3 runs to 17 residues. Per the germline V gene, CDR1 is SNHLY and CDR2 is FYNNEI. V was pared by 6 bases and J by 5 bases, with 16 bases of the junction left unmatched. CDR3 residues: CASSSRGSGGFGETQYF. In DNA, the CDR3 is TGTGCCAGCAGCAGTCGGGGTAGCGGGGGTTTTGGGGAGACCCAGTACTTC.

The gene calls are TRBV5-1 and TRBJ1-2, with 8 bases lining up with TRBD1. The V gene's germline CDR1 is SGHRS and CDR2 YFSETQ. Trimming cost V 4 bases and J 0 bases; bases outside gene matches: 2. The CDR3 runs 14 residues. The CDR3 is CASSVGQANYGYTF. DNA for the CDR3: TGCGCCAGCAGCGTGGGACAGGCTAACTATGGCTACACCTTC. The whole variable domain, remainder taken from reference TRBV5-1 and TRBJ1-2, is KAGVTQTPRYLIKTRGQQVTLSCSPISGHRSVSWYQQTPGQGLQFLFEYFSETQRNKGNFPGRFSGRQFSNSRSEMNVSTLELGDSALYLCASSVGQANYGYTFGSGTRLTVV.

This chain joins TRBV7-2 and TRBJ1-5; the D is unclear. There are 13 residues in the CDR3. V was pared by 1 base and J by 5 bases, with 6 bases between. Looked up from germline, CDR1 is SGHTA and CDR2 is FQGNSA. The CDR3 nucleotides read TGTGCCAGCAGCTTAGGAACGGATCAGCCCCAGCATTTT. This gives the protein CASSLGTDQPQHF.

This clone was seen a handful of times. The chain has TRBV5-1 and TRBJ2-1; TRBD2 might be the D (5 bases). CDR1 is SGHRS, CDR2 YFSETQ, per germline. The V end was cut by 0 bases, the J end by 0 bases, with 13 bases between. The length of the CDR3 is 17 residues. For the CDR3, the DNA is TGCGCCAGCAGCTTGGATGGCACGGGGTACTCCTACAATGAGCAGTTCTTC. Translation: CASSLDGTGYSYNEQFF.